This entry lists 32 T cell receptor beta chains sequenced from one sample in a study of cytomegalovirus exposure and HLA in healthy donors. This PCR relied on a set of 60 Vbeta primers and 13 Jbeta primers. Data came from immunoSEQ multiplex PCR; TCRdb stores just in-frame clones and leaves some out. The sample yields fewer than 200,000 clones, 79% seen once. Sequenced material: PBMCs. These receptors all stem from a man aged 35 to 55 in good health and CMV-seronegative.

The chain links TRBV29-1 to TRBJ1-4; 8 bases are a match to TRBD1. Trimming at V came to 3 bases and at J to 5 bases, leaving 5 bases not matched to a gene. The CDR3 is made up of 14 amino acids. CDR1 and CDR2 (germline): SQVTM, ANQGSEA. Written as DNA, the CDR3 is TGCAGCGTTGAGTACAGGGGGGGGAATGAAAAACTGTTTTTT. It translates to CSVEYRGGNEKLFF.

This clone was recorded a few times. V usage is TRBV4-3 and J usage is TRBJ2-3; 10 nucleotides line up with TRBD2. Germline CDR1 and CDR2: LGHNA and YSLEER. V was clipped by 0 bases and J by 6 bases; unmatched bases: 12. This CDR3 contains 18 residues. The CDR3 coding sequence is TGCGCCAGCAGCCAAGACCAGTCCCTAGCGGGAGAGGCGGATACGCAGTATTTT. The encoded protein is CASSQDQSLAGEADTQYF.

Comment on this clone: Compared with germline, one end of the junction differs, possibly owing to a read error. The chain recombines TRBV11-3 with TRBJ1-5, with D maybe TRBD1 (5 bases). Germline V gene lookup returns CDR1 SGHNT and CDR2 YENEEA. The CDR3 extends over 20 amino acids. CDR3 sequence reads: CASSLVDGAFLQPLNQSQHF. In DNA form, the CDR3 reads TGTGCCAGCAGCTTAGTCGATGGGGCCTTTCTCCAGCCCCTCAATCAGTCCCAGCATTTT.

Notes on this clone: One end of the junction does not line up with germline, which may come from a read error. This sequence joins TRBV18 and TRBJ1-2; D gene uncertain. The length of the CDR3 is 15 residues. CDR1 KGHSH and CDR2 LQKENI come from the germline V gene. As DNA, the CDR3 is TGTGCCAGCCCACCTTTATCCAGAGAAGCGAGTGGCTACACCTTC. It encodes CASPPLSREASGYTF.

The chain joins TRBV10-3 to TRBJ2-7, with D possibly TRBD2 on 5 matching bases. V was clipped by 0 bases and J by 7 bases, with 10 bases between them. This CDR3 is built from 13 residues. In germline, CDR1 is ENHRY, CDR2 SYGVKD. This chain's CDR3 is CAISESRVGEQYF. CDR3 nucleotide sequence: TGTGCCATCAGTGAGTCGAGGGTCGGGGAGCAGTACTTC.

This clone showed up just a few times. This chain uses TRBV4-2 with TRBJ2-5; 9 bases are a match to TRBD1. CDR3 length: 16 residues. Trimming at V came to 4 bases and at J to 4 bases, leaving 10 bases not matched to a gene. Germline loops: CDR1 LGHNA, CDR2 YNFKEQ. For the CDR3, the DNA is TGTGCCAGCAGCCCCGGTCCCGGGACAGGGTTAGAGACCCAGTACTTC. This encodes CASSPGPGTGLETQYF.

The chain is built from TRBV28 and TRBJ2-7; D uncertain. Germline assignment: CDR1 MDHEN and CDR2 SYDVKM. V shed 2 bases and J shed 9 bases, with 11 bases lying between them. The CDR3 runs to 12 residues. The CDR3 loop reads CASSLSVRLQYF. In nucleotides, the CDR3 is TGTGCCAGCAGTTTAAGTGTCCGGTTGCAGTACTTC.

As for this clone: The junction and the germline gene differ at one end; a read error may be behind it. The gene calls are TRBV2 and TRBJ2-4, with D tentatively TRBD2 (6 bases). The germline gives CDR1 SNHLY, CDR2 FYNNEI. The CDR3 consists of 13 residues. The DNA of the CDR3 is TGTGCCAGCATGCGGGACTTAAAAAACAGTCAGTACTTC. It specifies CASMRDLKNSQYF.

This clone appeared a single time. The CDR3, as DNA: TGTGCCAGCAGCGCATTGACAGCCTCTAATTCACCCCTCCACTTT. Its protein is CASSALTASNSPLHF. This chain uses TRBV6-1 with TRBJ1-6; D is perhaps TRBD1 (5 bases). Germline V CDR1 and CDR2: MNHNS, SASEGT. V lost 6 bases to trimming and J lost 6 bases, with 15 bases between them. This CDR3 region has 15 residues.

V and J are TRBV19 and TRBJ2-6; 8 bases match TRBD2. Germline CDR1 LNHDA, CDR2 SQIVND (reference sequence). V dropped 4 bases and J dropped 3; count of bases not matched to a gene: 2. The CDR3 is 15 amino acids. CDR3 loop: CASSSRGGGANVLTF. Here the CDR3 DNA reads TGTGCCAGTAGTAGCCGGGGGGGTGGGGCCAACGTCCTGACTTTC.

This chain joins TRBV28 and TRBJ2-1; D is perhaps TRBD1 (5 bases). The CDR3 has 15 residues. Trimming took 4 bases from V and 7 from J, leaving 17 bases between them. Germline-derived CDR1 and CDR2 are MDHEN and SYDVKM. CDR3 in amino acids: CASSSPPQGHNEQFF. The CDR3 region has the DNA TGTGCCAGCAGTTCCCCTCCCCAGGGCCATAATGAGCAGTTCTTC. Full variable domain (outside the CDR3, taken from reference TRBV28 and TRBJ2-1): DVKVTQSSRYLVKRTGEKVFLECVQDMDHENMFWYRQDPGLGLRLIYFSYDVKMKEKGDIPEGYSVSREKKERFSLILESASTNQTSMYLCASSSPPQGHNEQFFGPGTRLTVL.

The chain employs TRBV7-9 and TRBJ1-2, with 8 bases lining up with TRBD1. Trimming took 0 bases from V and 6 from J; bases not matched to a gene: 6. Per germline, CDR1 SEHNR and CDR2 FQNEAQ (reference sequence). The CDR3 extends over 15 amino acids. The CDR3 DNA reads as TGTGCCAGCAGCTTAGCGCGTCAGGGGGCAGATGGCTACACCTTC. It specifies CASSLARQGADGYTF.

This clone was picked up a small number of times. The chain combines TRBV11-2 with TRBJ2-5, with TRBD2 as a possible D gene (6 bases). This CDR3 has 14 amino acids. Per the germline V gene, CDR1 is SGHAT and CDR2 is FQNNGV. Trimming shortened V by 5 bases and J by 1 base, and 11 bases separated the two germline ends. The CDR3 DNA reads TGTGCCAGCAGCCGACTCGGGGGCCAAGAGACCCAGTACTTC. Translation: CASSRLGGQETQYF.

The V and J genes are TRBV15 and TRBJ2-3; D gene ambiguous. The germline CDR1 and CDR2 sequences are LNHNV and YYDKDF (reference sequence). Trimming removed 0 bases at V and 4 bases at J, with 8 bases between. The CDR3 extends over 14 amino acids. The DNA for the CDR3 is TGTGCCACCAGCAGAGATTTGAGCCCAGATACGCAGTATTTT. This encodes CATSRDLSPDTQYF.

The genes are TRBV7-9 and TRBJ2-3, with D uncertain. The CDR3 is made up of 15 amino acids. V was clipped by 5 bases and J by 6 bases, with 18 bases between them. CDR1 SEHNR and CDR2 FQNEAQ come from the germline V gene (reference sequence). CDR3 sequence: CASSDDTSDGDTQYF. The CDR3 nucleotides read TGTGCCAGCAGCGACGACACATCCGATGGGGATACGCAGTATTTT. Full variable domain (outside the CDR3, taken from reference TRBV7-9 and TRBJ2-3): DTGVSQNPRHKITKRGQNVTFRCDPISEHNRLYWYRQTLGQGPEFLTYFQNEAQLEKSRLLSDRFSAERPKGSFSTLEIQRTEQGDSAMYLCASSDDTSDGDTQYFGPGTRLTVL.

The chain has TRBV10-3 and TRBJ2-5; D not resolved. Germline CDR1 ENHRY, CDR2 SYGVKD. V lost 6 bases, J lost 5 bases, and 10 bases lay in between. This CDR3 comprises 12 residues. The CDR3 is CAIRGIGETQYF. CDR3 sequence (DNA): TGTGCCATCAGAGGAATCGGGGAGACCCAGTACTTC.

The CDR3 nucleotides read TGTGCCAGCACTAGGGGGAGCACAGATACGCAGTATTTT. Amino acids: CASTRGSTDTQYF. The rearrangement joins TRBV6-1 to TRBJ2-3, with D possibly being TRBD1 (6 bases). The CDR3 has 13 residues. Trimming shortened V by 7 bases and J by 0 bases, and 8 bases separated the two germline ends. Germline V gene data show CDR1 as MNHNS and CDR2 as SASEGT.

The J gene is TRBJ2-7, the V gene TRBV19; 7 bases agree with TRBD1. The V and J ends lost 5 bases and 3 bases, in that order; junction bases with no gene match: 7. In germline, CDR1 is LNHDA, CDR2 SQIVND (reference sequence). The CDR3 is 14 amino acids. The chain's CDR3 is CASSPAQGVYEQYF. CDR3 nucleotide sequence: TGTGCCAGTAGTCCTGCTCAGGGGGTCTACGAGCAGTACTTC.

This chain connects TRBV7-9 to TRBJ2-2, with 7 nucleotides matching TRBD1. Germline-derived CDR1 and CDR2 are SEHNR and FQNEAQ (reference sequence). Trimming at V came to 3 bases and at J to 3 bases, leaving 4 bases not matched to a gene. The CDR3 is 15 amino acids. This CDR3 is CASSLGQGDTGELFF. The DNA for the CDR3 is TGTGCCAGCAGCTTGGGGCAGGGGGACACCGGGGAGCTGTTTTTT. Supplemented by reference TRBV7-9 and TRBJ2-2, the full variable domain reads DTGVSQNPRHKITKRGQNVTFRCDPISEHNRLYWYRQTLGQGPEFLTYFQNEAQLEKSRLLSDRFSAERPKGSFSTLEIQRTEQGDSAMYLCASSLGQGDTGELFFGEGSRLTVL.

CDR3 loop: CASSFPGQGGEQYF. CDR3 sequence (DNA): TGTGCCAGCAGCTTTCCGGGACAGGGGGGCGAGCAGTACTTC. This chain links TRBV7-2 with TRBJ2-7, with 11 bases aligning to TRBD1. Trimming removed 3 bases from V and 6 bases from J; junction bases left unmatched: 4. Germline V gene lookup returns CDR1 SGHTA and CDR2 FQGNSA. This CDR3 comprises 14 residues.

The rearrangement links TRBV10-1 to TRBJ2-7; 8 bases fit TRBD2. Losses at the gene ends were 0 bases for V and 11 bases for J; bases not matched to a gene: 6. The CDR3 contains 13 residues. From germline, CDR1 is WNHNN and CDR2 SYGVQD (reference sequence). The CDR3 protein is CASSESDSGIEYF. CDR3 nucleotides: TGCGCCAGCAGTGAGTCGGATAGCGGGATAGAGTACTTC.

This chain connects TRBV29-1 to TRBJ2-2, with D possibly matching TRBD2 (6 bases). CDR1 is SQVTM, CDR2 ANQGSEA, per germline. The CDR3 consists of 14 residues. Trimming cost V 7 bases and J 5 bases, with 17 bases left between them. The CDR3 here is CSGYRGSGTGELFF. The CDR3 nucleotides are TGCAGCGGTTATCGGGGGAGTGGGACCGGGGAGCTGTTTTTT.

This CDR3 is CASSFRGVITEAFF. The CDR3 coding sequence is TGTGCCAGCAGTTTCAGGGGGGTGATCACTGAAGCTTTCTTT. The chain joins TRBV28 to TRBJ1-1; 7 nucleotides line up with TRBD1. J lost 4 bases, V lost 3 bases, and 5 bases had no gene match. Germline lookup yields CDR1 MDHEN and CDR2 SYDVKM. The CDR3 contains 14 residues.

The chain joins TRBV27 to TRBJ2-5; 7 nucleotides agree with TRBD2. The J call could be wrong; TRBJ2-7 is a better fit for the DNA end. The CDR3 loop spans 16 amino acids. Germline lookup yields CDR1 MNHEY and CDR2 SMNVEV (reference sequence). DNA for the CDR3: TGTGCCAGCAGTTTAGCGGGCGGGAGCATCCCTCTCGAGCAGTACTTC. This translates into CASSLAGGSIPLEQYF.

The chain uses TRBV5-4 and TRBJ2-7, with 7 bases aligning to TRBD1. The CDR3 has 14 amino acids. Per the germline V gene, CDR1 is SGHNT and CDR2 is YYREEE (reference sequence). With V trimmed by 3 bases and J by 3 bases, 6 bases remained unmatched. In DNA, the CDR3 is TGTGCCAGCAGCTCCCCGGGACAGAGCTACGAGCAGTACTTC. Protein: CASSSPGQSYEQYF.

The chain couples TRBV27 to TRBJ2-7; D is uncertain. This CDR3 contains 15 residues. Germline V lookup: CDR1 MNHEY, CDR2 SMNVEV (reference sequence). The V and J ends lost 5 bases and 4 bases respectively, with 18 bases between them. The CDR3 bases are TGTGCCAGCAGTCACCTAGACGGAAGGAGTTACGAGCAGTACTTC. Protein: CASSHLDGRSYEQYF.

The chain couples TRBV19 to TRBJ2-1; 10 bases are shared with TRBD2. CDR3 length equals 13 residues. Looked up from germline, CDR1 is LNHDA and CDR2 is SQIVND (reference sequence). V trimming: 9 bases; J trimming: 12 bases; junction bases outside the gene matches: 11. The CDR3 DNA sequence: TGTGCCAGCGGCAGCGGGAGGGCCGTATCGCAGTTCTTC. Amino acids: CASGSGRAVSQFF.

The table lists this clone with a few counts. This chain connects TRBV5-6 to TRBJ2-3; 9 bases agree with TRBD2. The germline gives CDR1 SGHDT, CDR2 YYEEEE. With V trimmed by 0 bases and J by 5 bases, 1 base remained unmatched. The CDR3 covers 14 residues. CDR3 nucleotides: TGTGCCAGCAGCTTGGAACTAGCGGGAGATACGCAGTATTTT. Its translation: CASSLELAGDTQYF.

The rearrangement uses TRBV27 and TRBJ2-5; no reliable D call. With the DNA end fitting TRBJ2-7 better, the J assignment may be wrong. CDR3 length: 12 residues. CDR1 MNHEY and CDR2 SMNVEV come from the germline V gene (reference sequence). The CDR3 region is CASSLSSYEQYF. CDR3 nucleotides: TGTGCCAGCAGTTTATCCTCCTACGAGCAGTACTTC.

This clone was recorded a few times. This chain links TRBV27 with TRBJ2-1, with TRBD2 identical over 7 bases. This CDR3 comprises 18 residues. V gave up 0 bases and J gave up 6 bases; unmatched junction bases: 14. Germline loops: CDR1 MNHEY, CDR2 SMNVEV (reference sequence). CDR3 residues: CASSLSPQSWEGGNEQFF. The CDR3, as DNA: TGTGCCAGCAGTTTATCCCCACAAAGCTGGGAGGGAGGCAATGAGCAGTTCTTC.

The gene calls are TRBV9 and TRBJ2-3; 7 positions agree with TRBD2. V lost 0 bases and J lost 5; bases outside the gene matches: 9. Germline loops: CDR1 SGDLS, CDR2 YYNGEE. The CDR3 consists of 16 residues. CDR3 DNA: TGTGCCAGCAGCGTAGGGTCCCGGGGGGAAGAAGATACGCAGTATTTT. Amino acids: CASSVGSRGEEDTQYF.

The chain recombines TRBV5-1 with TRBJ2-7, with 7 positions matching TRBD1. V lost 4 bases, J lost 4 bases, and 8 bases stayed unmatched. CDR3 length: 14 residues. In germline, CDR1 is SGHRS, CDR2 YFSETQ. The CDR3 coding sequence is TGCGCCAGCAGCGACAGACAGGGCCAATACGAGCAGTACTTC. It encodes CASSDRQGQYEQYF.